The present T cell receptor (beta chain) was sequenced within a study of blood T cell repertoires in COVID-19. Participants were aged about 18 to 100 years from about two dozen US areas. Recovered status applied to Cohort 3 donors who had two consecutive negative PCRs. It also applied to those with clearance or with symptom resolution. Per the study methods: Quantification of nucleated cells was approximated via reference gene primer amplification. The protocol was immunoSEQ multiplex PCR, while the TCRdb copy is restricted to in-frame clones and leaves out a portion. That table supplies the V and J calls and clone size; D and trimming were determined from the DNA. The sample carries over 150,000 clones, 65% to 85% recorded once. Trimming removed 3 bases from V and 5 bases from J; junction bases left unmatched: 6. The CDR3 is 13 residues long. Germline V gives CDR1 DFQATT, CDR2 SNEGSKA (reference sequence).

This receptor was taken from a young woman who had recovered from COVID-19. The specimen was PBMCs or T cells enriched from blood (not recorded which). This sequence joins TRBV20-1 and TRBJ1-2, with 7 bases that match TRBD1. The CDR3 sequence is CSASDRVGYGYTF. The CDR3 DNA follows: TGCAGTGCTAGTGACAGGGTCGGGTATGGCTACACCTTC.